The 11 T cell receptor beta chains given below trace back to one sample, sequenced in a study of T cell responses to AZD1222 COVID-19 vaccine (dated by TCRdb to about 2021). Per the publication, the time point label means: baseline before first vaccination. The library was obtained by the immunoSEQ multiplex PCR assay. The source is immuneACCESS, and TCRdb retained only in-frame sequences with V and J called. Part of the clones is not carried over; for the studies checked, unresolved V genes explain less than half of this, and the remainder is unexplained. The sample yields some 110,000 clones; approximately 90% were counted once. Roughly 4.4% of the sample comes from the top ten. Sequencing used peripheral blood, obtained on day 0 of AZD1222 vaccination. The receptors were sampled from an adult in good health.

The V call is TRBV3-1 (or the pseudogene TRBV3-2), the J call TRBJ2-3; the match to TRBD1 covers 10 bases. Trimming removed 1 base from V and 8 bases from J; junction bases left unmatched: 9. Germline lookup yields CDR1 LGHDT and CDR2 YNNKEL (reference sequence). The CDR3 spans 16 residues. CDR3: CASSQARDRGTGTQYF. In nucleotides, the CDR3 is TGTGCCAGCAGCCAAGCCCGGGACAGGGGCACGGGTACGCAGTATTTT.

The chain joins TRBV5-1 to TRBJ1-5; D gene uncertain. V gave up 0 bases and J gave up 1 base, with 11 bases separating them. Germline loops: CDR1 SGHRS, CDR2 YFSETQ. This CDR3 has 16 residues. The DNA of the CDR3 is TGCGCCAGCAGCTTGGGTGGGGTTGGAAGCAATCAGCCCCAGCATTTT. Protein product: CASSLGGVGSNQPQHF.

This clone turned up a few times. The chain has TRBV7-6 and TRBJ1-5; D possibly corresponds to TRBD1 (5 bases). CDR3 size: 16 residues. Germline CDR1 SGHVS, CDR2 FNYEAQ. The V and J ends lost 4 bases and 1 base respectively, with 14 bases between them. CDR3 loop: CASSSIRGQSNQPQHF. CDR3 nucleotides: TGTGCCAGCAGCTCCATAAGAGGACAAAGCAATCAGCCCCAGCATTTT.

The chain recombines TRBV6-2 or TRBV6-3 with TRBJ1-5; D is unclear. Germline CDR1 MNHEY, CDR2 SVGEGT. The CDR3 covers 13 residues. V was clipped by 2 bases and J by 3 bases, with 5 bases between them. CDR3 DNA: TGTGCCAGCAGTTACATTGCCAATCAGCCCCAGCATTTT. Translation gives CASSYIANQPQHF.

The rearrangement links TRBV27 to TRBJ1-2; TRBD1 agrees at 8 bases. Germline assignment: CDR1 MNHEY and CDR2 SMNVEV (reference sequence). After removal of 3 bases from V and 7 bases from J, the junction contained 4 bases not matched to a gene. CDR3 length: 13 amino acids. CDR3 sequence: CASSLWQGAGYTF. The DNA for the CDR3 is TGTGCCAGCAGTTTGTGGCAGGGGGCTGGCTACACCTTC.

The gene calls are TRBV28 and TRBJ1-6; a possible D gene is TRBD1 (5 bases). V shed 8 bases and J shed 6 bases, with 17 bases lying between them. Germline CDR1 is MDHEN and CDR2 is SYDVKM. The CDR3 extends over 15 amino acids. The CDR3 sequence is CASRGPGGINSPLHF. DNA of the CDR3: TGTGCCAGCCGAGGGCCGGGGGGGATTAATTCACCCCTCCACTTT. Using reference TRBV28 and TRBJ1-6 for the parts outside the CDR3, the full variable domain is DVKVTQSSRYLVKRTGEKVFLECVQDMDHENMFWYRQDPGLGLRLIYFSYDVKMKEKGDIPEGYSVSREKKERFSLILESASTNQTSMYLCASRGPGGINSPLHFGNGTRLTVT.

The rearrangement uses TRBV14 and TRBJ2-2; 7 bases match TRBD1. CDR3 length equals 15 residues. Germline V gene lookup returns CDR1 SGHDN and CDR2 FVKESK. The V gene end was trimmed by 4 bases and the J gene end by 5 bases; junction bases not matched to a gene: 7. CDR3 sequence (DNA): TGTGCCAGCAGCCCAATTACAGGGGTTACCGGGGAGCTGTTTTTT. Protein: CASSPITGVTGELFF.

The table lists this clone with a count of one. The V gene is TRBV7-9, the J gene TRBJ2-7; D may be TRBD2 (6 bases). Germline V gene data show CDR1 as SEHNR and CDR2 as FQNEAQ (reference sequence). V was shortened by 7 bases and J by 1 base, with 11 bases between the two germline ends. The CDR3 has 13 residues. The CDR3 protein is CASTGDWSYEQYF. The CDR3 nucleotides read TGTGCCAGCACGGGGGACTGGTCCTACGAGCAGTACTTC.

The chain links TRBV24-1 to TRBJ1-4; D remains unclear. This CDR3 region has 15 residues. The germline V gene has CDR1 KGHDR and CDR2 SFDVKD. V gave up 3 bases and J gave up 5 bases, with 12 bases separating them. The CDR3 here is CATSDPGERNEKLFF. CDR3 sequence (DNA): TGTGCCACCAGTGATCCCGGGGAAAGGAATGAAAAACTGTTTTTT.

On this clone itself: Distinct nucleotide sequences in the sample also encode this CDR3. The V and J genes are TRBV18 and TRBJ2-1; D perhaps matches TRBD1 (5 bases). Per germline, CDR1 KGHSH and CDR2 LQKENI. This CDR3 has 12 residues. The germline V and J ends were trimmed by 3 bases and 6 bases, with 6 bases remaining between them. The CDR3, as DNA: TGTGCCAGCTCACCTCAGGGCAATGAGCAGTTCTTC. It specifies CASSPQGNEQFF.

J is TRBJ2-2 and V is TRBV29-1; 8 nucleotides align to TRBD1. The V and J ends lost 6 bases and 0 bases, in that order; junction bases with no gene match: 6. The CDR3 runs 15 residues. The V gene's germline CDR1 is SQVTM and CDR2 ANQGSEA. This CDR3 is CSVRNRGSNTGELFF. The CDR3 nucleotides are TGCAGCGTCCGCAACAGGGGGTCGAACACCGGGGAGCTGTTTTTT.